Given below is one T cell receptor beta chain in context. The data are from a study of blood T cell repertoires in COVID-19. Study overall: PBMCs, B-cell-depleted T cells, or T cells provided the cDNA or gDNA that made up the material.

Generated by immunoSEQ multiplex PCR, the TCRdb table keeps only in-frame clones and is missing some. The sample records some 170,000 clones, about four fifths being singletons. V lost 1 base and J lost 2; bases outside the gene matches: 2. The CDR3 sequence is 14 residues long. Germline V gene lookup returns CDR1 GTSNPN and CDR2 SVGIG (reference sequence). The sequenced material came from peripheral blood. This TCR derives from a woman in her 70s with acute or convalescent COVID-19. The chain links TRBV30 to TRBJ2-1, with 7 bases identical to TRBD2. For the CDR3, the DNA is TGTGCCTGGAGTGGGCTAGCGGCCTACAATGAGCAGTTCTTC. Amino acid sequence: CAWSGLAAYNEQFF.